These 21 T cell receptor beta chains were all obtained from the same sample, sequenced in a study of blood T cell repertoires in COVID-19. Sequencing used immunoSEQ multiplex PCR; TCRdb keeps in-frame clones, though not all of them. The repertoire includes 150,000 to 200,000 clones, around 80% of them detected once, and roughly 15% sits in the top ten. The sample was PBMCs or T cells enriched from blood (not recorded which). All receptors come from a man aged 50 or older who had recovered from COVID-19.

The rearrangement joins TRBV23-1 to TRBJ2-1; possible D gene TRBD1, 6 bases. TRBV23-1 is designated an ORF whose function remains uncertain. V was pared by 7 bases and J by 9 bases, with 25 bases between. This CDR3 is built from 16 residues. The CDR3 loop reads CASNYNRMAGVIEQFF. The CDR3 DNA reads TGCGCCAGCAACTACAACCGGATGGCAGGGGTTATTGAGCAGTTCTTC.

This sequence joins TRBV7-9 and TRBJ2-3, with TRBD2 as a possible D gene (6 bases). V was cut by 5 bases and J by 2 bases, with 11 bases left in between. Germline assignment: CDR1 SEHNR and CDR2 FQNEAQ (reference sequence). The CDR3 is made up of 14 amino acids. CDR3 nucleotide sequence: TGTGCCAGCAGCCGGGGACTCAACACAGATACGCAGTATTTT. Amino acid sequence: CASSRGLNTDTQYF.

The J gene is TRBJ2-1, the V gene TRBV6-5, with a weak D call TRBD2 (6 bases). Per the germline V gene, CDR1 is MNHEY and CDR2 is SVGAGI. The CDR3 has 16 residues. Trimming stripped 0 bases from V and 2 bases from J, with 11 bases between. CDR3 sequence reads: CASSYSFAGTYNEQFF. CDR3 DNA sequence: TGTGCCAGCAGTTACTCGTTTGCGGGAACCTACAATGAGCAGTTCTTC.

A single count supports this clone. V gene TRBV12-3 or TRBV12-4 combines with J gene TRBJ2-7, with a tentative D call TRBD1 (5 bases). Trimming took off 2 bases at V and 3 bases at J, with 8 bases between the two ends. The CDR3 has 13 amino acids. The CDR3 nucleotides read TGTGCCAGCAGTTTACCAGGGAACTACGAGCAGTACTTC. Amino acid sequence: CASSLPGNYEQYF.

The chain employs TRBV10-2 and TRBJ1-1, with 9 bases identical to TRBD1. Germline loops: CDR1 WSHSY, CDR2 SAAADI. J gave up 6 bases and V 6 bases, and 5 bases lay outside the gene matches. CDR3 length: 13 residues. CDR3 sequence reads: CASSITGGSEAFF. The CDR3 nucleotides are TGCGCCAGCAGCATTACAGGGGGCTCTGAAGCTTTCTTT.

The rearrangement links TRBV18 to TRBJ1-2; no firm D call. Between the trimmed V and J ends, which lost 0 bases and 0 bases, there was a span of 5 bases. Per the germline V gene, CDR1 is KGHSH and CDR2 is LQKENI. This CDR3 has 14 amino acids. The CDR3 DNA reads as TGTGCCAGCTCACCACCGGGCCCTAACTATGGCTACACCTTC. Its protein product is CASSPPGPNYGYTF.

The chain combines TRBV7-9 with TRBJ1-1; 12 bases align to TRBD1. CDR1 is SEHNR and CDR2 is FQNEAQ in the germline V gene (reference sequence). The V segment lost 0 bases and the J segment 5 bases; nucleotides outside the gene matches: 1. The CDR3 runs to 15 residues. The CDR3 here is CASSLAGQGATEAFF. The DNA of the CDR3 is TGTGCCAGCAGCTTAGCGGGACAGGGGGCAACTGAAGCTTTCTTT.

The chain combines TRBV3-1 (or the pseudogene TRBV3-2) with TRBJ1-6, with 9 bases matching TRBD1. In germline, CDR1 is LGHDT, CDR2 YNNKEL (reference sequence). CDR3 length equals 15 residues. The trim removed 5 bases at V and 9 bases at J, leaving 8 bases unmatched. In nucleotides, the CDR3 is TGTGCCAGCAGCTACGGACAGGGGATGGGTTCACCCCTCCACTTT. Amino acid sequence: CASSYGQGMGSPLHF.

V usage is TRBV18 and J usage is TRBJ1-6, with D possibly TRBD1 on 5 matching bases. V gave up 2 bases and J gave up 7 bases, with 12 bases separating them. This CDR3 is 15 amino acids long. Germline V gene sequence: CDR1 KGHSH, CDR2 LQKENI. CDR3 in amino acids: CASSPVAGKNSPLHF. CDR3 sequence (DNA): TGTGCCAGCTCACCAGTGGCAGGGAAGAATTCACCCCTCCACTTT.

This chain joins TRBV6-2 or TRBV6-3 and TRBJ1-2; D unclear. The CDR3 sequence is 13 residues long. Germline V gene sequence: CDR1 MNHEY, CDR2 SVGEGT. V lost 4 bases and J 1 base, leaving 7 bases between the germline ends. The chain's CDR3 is CASSWQINYGYTF. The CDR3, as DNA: TGTGCCAGCAGTTGGCAGATTAACTATGGCTACACCTTC.

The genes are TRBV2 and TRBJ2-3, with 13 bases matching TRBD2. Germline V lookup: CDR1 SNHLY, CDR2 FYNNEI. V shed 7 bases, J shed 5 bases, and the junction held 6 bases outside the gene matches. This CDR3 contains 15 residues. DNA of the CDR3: TGTGCCAGCAACCGACTAGCGGGGGGTCTAGATACGCAGTATTTT. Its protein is CASNRLAGGLDTQYF.

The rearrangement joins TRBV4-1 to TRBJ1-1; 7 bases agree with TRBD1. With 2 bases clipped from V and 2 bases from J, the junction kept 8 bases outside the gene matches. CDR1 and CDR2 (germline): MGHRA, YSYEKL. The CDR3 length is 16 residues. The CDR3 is CASSQPRQGPNTEAFF. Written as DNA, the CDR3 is TGCGCCAGCAGCCAACCTAGACAGGGACCAAACACTGAAGCTTTCTTT.

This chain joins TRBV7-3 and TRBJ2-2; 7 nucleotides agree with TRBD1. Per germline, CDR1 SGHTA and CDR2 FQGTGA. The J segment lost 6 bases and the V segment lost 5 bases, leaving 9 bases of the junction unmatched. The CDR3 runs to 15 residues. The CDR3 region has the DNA TGTGCCAGCAGCCCCGACAGGGATCGTGCCGGGGAGCTGTTTTTT. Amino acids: CASSPDRDRAGELFF.

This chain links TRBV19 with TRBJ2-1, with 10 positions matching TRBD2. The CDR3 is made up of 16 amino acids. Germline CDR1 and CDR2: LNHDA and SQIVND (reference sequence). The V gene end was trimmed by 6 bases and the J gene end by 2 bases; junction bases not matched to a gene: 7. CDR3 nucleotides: TGTGCCAGTAGGCAGGCTAGCGGGGGAGCCTACAATGAGCAGTTCTTC. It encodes CASRQASGGAYNEQFF.

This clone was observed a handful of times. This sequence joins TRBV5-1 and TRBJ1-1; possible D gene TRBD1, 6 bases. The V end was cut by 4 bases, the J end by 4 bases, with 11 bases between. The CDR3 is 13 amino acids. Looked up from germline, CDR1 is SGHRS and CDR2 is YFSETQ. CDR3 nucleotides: TGCGCCAGCAGCCTAGGACAGCCCACTGAAGCTTTCTTT. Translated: CASSLGQPTEAFF. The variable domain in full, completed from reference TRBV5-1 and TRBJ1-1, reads KAGVTQTPRYLIKTRGQQVTLSCSPISGHRSVSWYQQTPGQGLQFLFEYFSETQRNKGNFPGRFSGRQFSNSRSEMNVSTLELGDSALYLCASSLGQPTEAFFGQGTRLTVV.

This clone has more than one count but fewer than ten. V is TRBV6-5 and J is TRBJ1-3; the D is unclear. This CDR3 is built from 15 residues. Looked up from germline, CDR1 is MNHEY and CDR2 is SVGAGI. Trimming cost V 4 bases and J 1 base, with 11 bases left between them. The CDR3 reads CASSFLGSSGNTIYF. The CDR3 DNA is TGTGCCAGCAGTTTCCTGGGGAGTTCTGGAAACACCATATATTTT.

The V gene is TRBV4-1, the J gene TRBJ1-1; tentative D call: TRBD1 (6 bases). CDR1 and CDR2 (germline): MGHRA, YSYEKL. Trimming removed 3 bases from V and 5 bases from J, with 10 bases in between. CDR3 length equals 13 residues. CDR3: CASSHKGGTEAFF. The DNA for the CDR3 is TGCGCCAGCAGCCATAAGGGGGGGACTGAAGCTTTCTTT.

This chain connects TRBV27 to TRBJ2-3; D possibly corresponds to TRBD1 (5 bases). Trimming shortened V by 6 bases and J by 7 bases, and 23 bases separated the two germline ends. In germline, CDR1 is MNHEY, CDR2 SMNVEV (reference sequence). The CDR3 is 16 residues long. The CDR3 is CASRRTRIGFLNTQYF. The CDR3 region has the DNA TGTGCCAGCAGGAGGACACGCATTGGATTTTTAAATACGCAGTATTTT.

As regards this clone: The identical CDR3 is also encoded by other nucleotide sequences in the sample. Here the CDR3 DNA reads TGTGCCAGCAGCGACAGGGGAACTGAAGCTTTCTTT. It specifies CASSDRGTEAFF. The genes are TRBV7-9 and TRBJ1-1; 8 nucleotides line up with TRBD1. V lost 5 bases to trimming and J lost 5 bases; unmatched junction nucleotides: 1. The CDR3 is 12 residues long. Germline V lookup: CDR1 SEHNR, CDR2 FQNEAQ (reference sequence).

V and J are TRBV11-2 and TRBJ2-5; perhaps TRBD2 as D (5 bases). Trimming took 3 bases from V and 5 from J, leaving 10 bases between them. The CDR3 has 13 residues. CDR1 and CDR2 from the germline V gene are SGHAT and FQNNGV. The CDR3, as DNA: TGTGCCAGCAGCTTCCCCGGCGGGGAGACCCAGTACTTC. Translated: CASSFPGGETQYF.

CDR3 loop: CASSPGTSGGRGTGELFF. CDR3 in DNA: TGTGCCAGCAGCCCCGGGACTAGCGGGGGGAGAGGCACCGGGGAGCTGTTTTTT. This rearrangement joins TRBV7-9 to TRBJ2-2; 15 bases are shared with TRBD2. With V trimmed by 5 bases and J by 4 bases, 8 bases remained unmatched. Per the germline V gene, CDR1 is SEHNR and CDR2 is FQNEAQ (reference sequence). The CDR3 is made up of 18 amino acids.